A single sample is the source of the 16 T cell receptor beta chains below, sequenced in a study of CD8+ T cells in alopecia areata. Reverse transcribed after extraction, RNA yielded cDNA as the sequencing template. The data were produced by immunoSEQ multiplex PCR, yet TCRdb's version contains in-frame clones alone and is incomplete. The sample gives roughly 180,000 clones, less than 70% of which show up once; 11% is in the top ten. Described treatment: oral pan-JAK inhibitor, 5-10 mg twice daily. Sequenced material: CD8+ T cells sorted from blood, taken at week 24, from a patient treated with tofacitinib. These receptors were obtained from a human donor with alopecia areata.

This chain links TRBV29-1 with TRBJ1-2, with 8 bases fitting TRBD1. Looked up from germline, CDR1 is SQVTM and CDR2 is ANQGSEA. V lost 3 bases to trimming and J lost 0 bases; unmatched junction nucleotides: 6. The length of the CDR3 is 15 residues. CDR3 sequence reads: CSVELGQGSNYGYTF. The CDR3 region has the DNA TGCAGCGTTGAGCTTGGACAGGGATCTAACTATGGCTACACCTTC. Full variable domain (rest looked up from reference TRBV29-1 and TRBJ1-2): SAVISQKPSRDICQRGTSLTIQCQVDSQVTMMFWYRQQPGQSLTLIATANQGSEATYESGFVIDKFPISRPNLTFSTLTVSNMSPEDSSIYLCSVELGQGSNYGYTFGSGTRLTVV.

This clone was observed a few times. The V and J genes are TRBV6-6 and TRBJ1-1; the match to TRBD1 covers 8 bases. The CDR3 length is 13 residues. Looked up from germline, CDR1 is MNHNY and CDR2 is SVGAGI (reference sequence). Losses at the gene ends were 5 bases for V and 4 bases for J; bases not matched to a gene: 3. The DNA for the CDR3 is TGTGCCAGCAGTCAGGGGGCGAGCACTGAAGCTTTCTTT. It specifies CASSQGASTEAFF.

At least ten counts were recorded for this clone. The J gene is TRBJ1-5, the V gene TRBV19; no reliable D call. Germline CDR1 is LNHDA and CDR2 is SQIVND (reference sequence). CDR3 length equals 15 residues. Deletions cut 3 bases from V and 4 bases from J, with 13 bases between. CDR3 nucleotides: TGTGCCAGTAGTATTAGTCTTAACCGTAATCAGCCCCAGCATTTT. Translating it yields CASSISLNRNQPQHF.

The table lists this clone with a count of one. This chain links TRBV29-1 with TRBJ1-1; 8 positions agree with TRBD1. The CDR3 has 15 amino acids. Per germline, CDR1 SQVTM and CDR2 ANQGSEA. V lost 3 bases and J lost 1; bases outside the gene matches: 7. CDR3 DNA: TGCAGCGTTGATTCTGGGACAGGTTCGAACACTGAAGCTTTCTTT. This gives the protein CSVDSGTGSNTEAFF.

The sample holds a few counts of this clone. The gene calls are TRBV30 and TRBJ1-1; D not certain. This CDR3 is built from 11 residues. The V end was cut by 3 bases, the J end by 11 bases, with 13 bases between. Germline assignment: CDR1 GTSNPN and CDR2 SVGIG (reference sequence). The CDR3 sequence: CAWRGEREAFF. The CDR3 bases are TGTGCCTGGAGAGGAGAAAGGGAGGCTTTCTTT.

V usage is TRBV27 and J usage is TRBJ2-1; 7 nucleotides align to TRBD2. CDR1 MNHEY and CDR2 SMNVEV come from the germline V gene (reference sequence). The J segment lost 2 bases and the V segment lost 5 bases, leaving 3 bases of the junction unmatched. This CDR3 has 14 amino acids. CDR3 in DNA: TGTGCCAGCAGTCTTAGCGGGCCCTACAATGAGCAGTTCTTC. Its protein is CASSLSGPYNEQFF.

This chain links TRBV29-1 with TRBJ2-1; D unclear. The CDR3 spans 12 residues. V lost 6 bases, J lost 1 base, and 7 bases lay in between. Germline-derived CDR1 and CDR2 are SQVTM and ANQGSEA. CDR3 region: CSVVGSYNEQFF. The CDR3 region has the DNA TGCAGCGTCGTCGGGTCCTACAATGAGCAGTTCTTC.

The chain joins TRBV6-1 to TRBJ2-3; D unclear. CDR3 length: 16 amino acids. Germline loops: CDR1 MNHNS, CDR2 SASEGT. V was trimmed by 2 bases and J by 0 bases, leaving 12 bases between them. The CDR3: CASSELVGVSTDTQYF. Here the CDR3 DNA reads TGTGCCAGCAGTGAACTTGTCGGAGTTAGCACAGATACGCAGTATTTT.

This clone was seen a handful of times. The genes are TRBV9 and TRBJ1-1; D is unclear. Trimming cost V 0 bases and J 4 bases, with 13 bases left between them. The CDR3 has 15 residues. CDR1 SGDLS and CDR2 YYNGEE come from the germline V gene. This CDR3 is CASSVALPGGTEAFF. In nucleotides, the CDR3 is TGTGCCAGCAGCGTAGCCCTCCCGGGAGGCACTGAAGCTTTCTTT.

Notes on this clone: This specimen includes other DNA sequences encoding the same CDR3. The rearrangement uses TRBV4-3 and TRBJ2-7; a weak D match, TRBD1 (6 bases). Trimming shortened V by 0 bases and J by 0 bases, and 9 bases separated the two germline ends. The germline V gene has CDR1 LGHNA and CDR2 YSLEER. The CDR3 runs 15 residues. The CDR3 DNA sequence: TGCGCCAGCAGCCAAGACAGGGGACCCTCCTACGAGCAGTACTTC. Its translation is CASSQDRGPSYEQYF.

CDR3 region: CASSPDGSPYNEQFF. As DNA, the CDR3 is TGTGCCAGCAGCCCTGACGGATCGCCCTACAATGAGCAGTTCTTC. This rearrangement joins TRBV7-2 to TRBJ2-1; D call uncertain. This CDR3 is 15 amino acids long. The germline gives CDR1 SGHTA, CDR2 FQGNSA. Between the trimmed V and J ends, which lost 5 bases and 2 bases, there was a span of 13 bases. Full variable domain (missing parts from reference TRBV7-2 and TRBJ2-1): GAGVSQSPSNKVTEKGKDVELRCDPISGHTALYWYRQSLGQGLEFLIYFQGNSAPDKSGLPSDRFSAERTGGSVSTLTIQRTQQEDSAVYLCASSPDGSPYNEQFFGPGTRLTVL.

The rearrangement links TRBV30 to TRBJ1-2; 8 nucleotides agree with TRBD1. Per the germline V gene, CDR1 is GTSNPN and CDR2 is SVGIG (reference sequence). The junction had 4 bases not matched to a gene; V was cut back by 1 base and J by 3 bases. The CDR3 is made up of 14 amino acids. CDR3 in DNA: TGTGCCTGGAGTGGACAGGGGTCCGACTATGGCTACACCTTC. It codes for CAWSGQGSDYGYTF.

This clone was found a few times. The V call is TRBV19, the J call TRBJ2-7; 14 bases align to TRBD2. Germline loops: CDR1 LNHDA, CDR2 SQIVND (reference sequence). Losses at the gene ends were 5 bases for V and 2 bases for J; bases not matched to a gene: 8. This CDR3 has 17 residues. The CDR3 sequence: CASSHWTSGGLPYEQYF. The CDR3 coding sequence is TGTGCCAGTAGTCATTGGACTAGCGGGGGGCTTCCCTACGAGCAGTACTTC.

This clone was recorded only once. This chain joins TRBV5-1 and TRBJ2-1; either TRBD1 or TRBD2 may fit D (6 bases each). V dropped 2 bases and J dropped 2 bases, with 14 bases sitting between them. The germline CDR1 and CDR2 sequences are SGHRS and YFSETQ. The CDR3 sequence is 16 residues long. DNA of the CDR3: TGCGCCAGCAGCTTAGGGGGGTACGGAACCTACAATGAGCAGTTCTTC. It is translated as CASSLGGYGTYNEQFF. Drawing the rest from reference TRBV5-1 and TRBJ2-1, the complete variable domain is KAGVTQTPRYLIKTRGQQVTLSCSPISGHRSVSWYQQTPGQGLQFLFEYFSETQRNKGNFPGRFSGRQFSNSRSEMNVSTLELGDSALYLCASSLGGYGTYNEQFFGPGTRLTVL.

This chain connects TRBV6-5 to TRBJ2-7; 9 bases fit TRBD1. This CDR3 spans 13 amino acids. CDR1 is MNHEY and CDR2 is SVGAGI in the germline V gene. J lost 6 bases, V lost 0 bases, and 0 bases had no gene match. The CDR3 DNA sequence: TGTGCCAGCAGTTACTCGACAGGGGGCGAGCAGTACTTC. Translating it yields CASSYSTGGEQYF.

This chain connects TRBV11-3 to TRBJ2-1, with 10 bases aligning to TRBD1. Germline V CDR1 and CDR2: SGHNT, YENEEA. Unmatched junction bases numbered 5, after V lost 4 bases and J lost 5 bases. The CDR3 length is 15 residues. CDR3 DNA sequence: TGTGCCAGCAGCTCGGACAGGGGGAATAACAATGAGCAGTTCTTC. It specifies CASSSDRGNNNEQFF. Looking up the rest from reference TRBV11-3 and TRBJ2-1 gives the full variable domain: EAGVVQSPRYKIIEKKQPVAFWCNPISGHNTLYWYLQNLGQGPELLIRYENEEAVDDSQLPKDRFSAERLKGVDSTLKIQPAELGDSAVYLCASSSDRGNNNEQFFGPGTRLTVL.